The rows below give T cell receptor beta chains drawn from one sample of a study of blood T cell repertoires in COVID-19. Assay used: immunoSEQ multiplex PCR; TCRdb lists only in-frame clones, some missing. Among 250,000 to 300,000 clones, 80% to 85% were seen once, and the ten largest hold roughly 5.3%. The material sequenced was PBMCs or T cells enriched from blood (not recorded which). The source is a man aged 40-49 years who had been exposed to COVID-19. CDR3s include the opening cysteine and the closing phenylalanine or tryptophan. The D gene is left open where the match is weak. For some rows the clone size is stated as once, few or many, or as a class when expanded; others skip it.

CDR3nt: TGCGCCAGCAGCCAACCCGGACAAGGGAGGCTGAACACTGAAGCTTTCTTT
CDR3aa: CASSQPGQGRLNTEAFF
d_gene: .
v_gene: TRBV4-1
abundance: once
j_gene: TRBJ1-1

CDR3nt: TGTGCCAGCAGCCCCGGGGACAGCAGGCTGGTGGCCTTC
CDR3aa: CASSPGDSRLVAF
d_gene: TRBD1
v_gene: TRBV7-3
abundance: .
j_gene: TRBJ1-2

CDR3nt: TGTGCCAGCAGCCACATGAATCAGGGGTTTATCTACAATGAGCAGTTCTTC
CDR3aa: CASSHMNQGFIYNEQFF
d_gene: .
v_gene: TRBV6-2/TRBV6-3
abundance: .
j_gene: TRBJ2-1

CDR3nt: TGTGCCACCAGGCGGGATTCAGGCTTCTATGGCTACACCTTC
CDR3aa: CATRRDSGFYGYTF
d_gene: .
v_gene: TRBV24-1
abundance: few
j_gene: TRBJ1-2

CDR3nt: TGTGCCAGCAGCGGCGGGGGTAGCGTCAATGAGCAGTTCTTC
CDR3aa: CASSGGGSVNEQFF
d_gene: TRBD2
v_gene: TRBV7-2
abundance: .
j_gene: TRBJ2-1

CDR3nt: TGTGCCAGCAGCGTTGCTTGGACAGGCCCTGGGGCCAACGTCCTGACTTTC
CDR3aa: CASSVAWTGPGANVLTF
d_gene: TRBD1
v_gene: TRBV7-9
abundance: .
j_gene: TRBJ2-6

CDR3nt: TGTGCCAGCACCAACAGGGAGACCCAGTACTTC
CDR3aa: CASTNRETQYF
d_gene: .
v_gene: TRBV7-8
abundance: .
j_gene: TRBJ2-5

CDR3nt: TGTGCCAGTAATCACCCTTCGAGGGACAATGAGCAGTTCTTC
CDR3aa: CASNHPSRDNEQFF
d_gene: .
v_gene: TRBV19
abundance: .
j_gene: TRBJ2-1

CDR3nt: TGTGCCAGCAGCCCCCAACTAGCGGGAGTTTCCTCAGGTGAGCAGTTCTTC
CDR3aa: CASSPQLAGVSSGEQFF
d_gene: TRBD2
v_gene: TRBV5-4
abundance: once
j_gene: TRBJ2-1

CDR3nt: TGTGCTAGTGGTTTGGTCCCCGGGCAGGGGGTAGAGACCCAGTACTTC
CDR3aa: CASGLVPGQGVETQYF
d_gene: TRBD1
v_gene: TRBV12-5
abundance: .
j_gene: TRBJ2-5

CDR3nt: TGTGCCAGCAGCTTGCGGGACAGGGAAGGACCTGAAGCTTTCTTT
CDR3aa: CASSLRDREGPEAFF
d_gene: TRBD1
v_gene: TRBV5-6
abundance: .
j_gene: TRBJ1-1

CDR3nt: TGCGCCAGCAGCTTGGCCGGCGGCGGGACCTACTCCAATGAGCAGTTCTTC
CDR3aa: CASSLAGGGTYSNEQFF
d_gene: .
v_gene: TRBV5-1
abundance: .
j_gene: TRBJ2-1

CDR3nt: TGTGCCAGTATTGGCCCTCCGTCGGGTTACGAGCAGTACTTC
CDR3aa: CASIGPPSGYEQYF
d_gene: .
v_gene: TRBV19
abundance: .
j_gene: TRBJ2-7

CDR3nt: TGCAGCGTTGTCATCCCACGGGACTATTTCTCCTACGAGCAGTACTTC
CDR3aa: CSVVIPRDYFSYEQYF
d_gene: TRBD2
v_gene: TRBV29-1
abundance: few
j_gene: TRBJ2-7

CDR3nt: TGTGCCAGCACTTCTTACACGACAGTCGTAGGCACAATTGAGCAGTTCTTC
CDR3aa: CASTSYTTVVGTIEQFF
d_gene: .
v_gene: TRBV11-2
abundance: .
j_gene: TRBJ2-1

CDR3nt: TGCGCCAGCAGCCGGAGCGGGACGGCCGAGAATGAGCAGTTCTTC
CDR3aa: CASSRSGTAENEQFF
d_gene: TRBD2
v_gene: TRBV5-1
abundance: .
j_gene: TRBJ2-1

CDR3nt: TGTGCCAGCAGCCAAGTATACGGGATGGAAGGGAACACCATATATTTT
CDR3aa: CASSQVYGMEGNTIYF
d_gene: .
v_gene: TRBV3-1/TRBV3-2
abundance: .
j_gene: TRBJ1-3

CDR3nt: TGTGCCAGCTCACCAATTTCAGAGGGACGGGACAGAACAGATACGCAGTATTTT
CDR3aa: CASSPISEGRDRTDTQYF
d_gene: TRBD1
v_gene: TRBV18
abundance: .
j_gene: TRBJ2-3

CDR3nt: TGTGCCAGCAGCTTGCCTGGGGCTCACAATGAGCAGTTCTTC
CDR3aa: CASSLPGAHNEQFF
d_gene: .
v_gene: TRBV5-5
abundance: .
j_gene: TRBJ2-1

CDR3nt: TGTGCCAGCAGAAAGGAGTCGGATACGCAGTATTTT
CDR3aa: CASRKESDTQYF
d_gene: .
v_gene: TRBV12-3/TRBV12-4
abundance: .
j_gene: TRBJ2-3

CDR3nt: TGTGCCTGGAGTGTATACATCATCAGCGGAAAGAAAACTGAAGCTTTCTTT
CDR3aa: CAWSVYIISGKKTEAFF
d_gene: .
v_gene: TRBV30
abundance: .
j_gene: TRBJ1-1

CDR3nt: TGTGCCAGCAAAGGACAGGGCGTGGGAACTGAAGCTTTCTTT
CDR3aa: CASKGQGVGTEAFF
d_gene: TRBD1
v_gene: TRBV2
abundance: .
j_gene: TRBJ1-1

CDR3nt: TGCAGCGTTCCATCATCAGATACGCAGTATTTT
CDR3aa: CSVPSSDTQYF
d_gene: .
v_gene: TRBV29-1
abundance: .
j_gene: TRBJ2-3

CDR3nt: TGCGCCAGCAGCATTGACAGGCCTCCCCAAGGGACCCAGTACTTC
CDR3aa: CASSIDRPPQGTQYF
d_gene: .
v_gene: TRBV5-1
abundance: .
j_gene: TRBJ2-5

CDR3nt: TGTGCCATCAGTGCAAGGGGACAGGGGGATGAAGGCTACACCTTC
CDR3aa: CAISARGQGDEGYTF
d_gene: TRBD1
v_gene: TRBV10-3
abundance: .
j_gene: TRBJ1-2

CDR3nt: TGTGCCAGCAGTGAATCCAGGGGGCTAAGTAAGCCCCAGCATTTT
CDR3aa: CASSESRGLSKPQHF
d_gene: TRBD1
v_gene: TRBV2
abundance: .
j_gene: TRBJ1-5

CDR3nt: TGTGCCAGCAGCCTGCGGGGGGTCGGTCAGCCCCAGCATTTT
CDR3aa: CASSLRGVGQPQHF
d_gene: .
v_gene: TRBV7-9
abundance: .
j_gene: TRBJ1-5

CDR3nt: TGTGCCAGCAGAGCTGCCCCGGGACAGTCCTACGAGCAGTACTTC
CDR3aa: CASRAAPGQSYEQYF
d_gene: TRBD1
v_gene: TRBV7-2
abundance: .
j_gene: TRBJ2-7

CDR3nt: TGTGCCAGCAGCCTCGGACAGGGTCTCTACAATGAGCAGTTCTTC
CDR3aa: CASSLGQGLYNEQFF
d_gene: TRBD1
v_gene: TRBV3-1/TRBV3-2
abundance: .
j_gene: TRBJ2-1

CDR3nt: TGTGCCAGTGGACAGTTTGCCTATGGCTACACCTTC
CDR3aa: CASGQFAYGYTF
d_gene: .
v_gene: TRBV6-5
abundance: .
j_gene: TRBJ1-2

CDR3nt: TGTGCCAGCAGTTTAAGCAGGGCTGGCCTAGCGGGAGCTCTCGAGCAGTACTTC
CDR3aa: CASSLSRAGLAGALEQYF
d_gene: TRBD2
v_gene: TRBV28
abundance: .
j_gene: TRBJ2-7

CDR3nt: TGTGCCTGGAGTGTAACAACAGGTACCCTCTACAATGAGCAGTTCTTC
CDR3aa: CAWSVTTGTLYNEQFF
d_gene: .
v_gene: TRBV30
abundance: .
j_gene: TRBJ2-1

CDR3nt: TGTGCCAGCAGCCAAGATTCCGGTATTGGCTACACCTTC
CDR3aa: CASSQDSGIGYTF
d_gene: .
v_gene: TRBV14
abundance: .
j_gene: TRBJ1-2

CDR3nt: TGTGCCAGCAGCCTCGACAGAGCCTACGAGCAGTACTTC
CDR3aa: CASSLDRAYEQYF
d_gene: .
v_gene: TRBV5-8
abundance: .
j_gene: TRBJ2-7

CDR3nt: TGTGCCAGTTTTAAAAACACCGGGGAGCTGTTTTTT
CDR3aa: CASFKNTGELFF
d_gene: .
v_gene: TRBV19
abundance: .
j_gene: TRBJ2-2

CDR3nt: TGTGCCAGCAGCTCTAGCGGGGGGAACACCGGGGAGCTGTTTTTT
CDR3aa: CASSSSGGNTGELFF
d_gene: TRBD2
v_gene: TRBV7-2
abundance: few
j_gene: TRBJ2-2

CDR3nt: TGTGCCAGCATTCCCGACTCGTACGAGCAGTACTTC
CDR3aa: CASIPDSYEQYF
d_gene: .
v_gene: TRBV6-5
abundance: .
j_gene: TRBJ2-7

CDR3nt: TGTGCCAGCAGCAAAACGGGGGGCGCGGATGAGGTAAGAGGTCTGTTTTTT
CDR3aa: CASSKTGGADEVRGLFF
d_gene: .
v_gene: TRBV21-1
abundance: .
j_gene: TRBJ1-4

CDR3nt: TGTGCCAGCAGCCCCCCCGCGGGGACTGCCTTCAATGAGCAGTTCTTC
CDR3aa: CASSPPAGTAFNEQFF
d_gene: .
v_gene: TRBV7-9
abundance: .
j_gene: TRBJ2-1

CDR3nt: TGTGCCAGTAGTCCAATCGCCGGGACTAGAGGGACCGGGGAGCTGTTTTTT
CDR3aa: CASSPIAGTRGTGELFF
d_gene: TRBD2
v_gene: TRBV19
abundance: once
j_gene: TRBJ2-2

CDR3nt: TGTGCCAGCAGCCCCTCCGGGACTAGCGCCACAGATACGCAGTATTTT
CDR3aa: CASSPSGTSATDTQYF
d_gene: TRBD2
v_gene: TRBV11-3
abundance: few
j_gene: TRBJ2-3

CDR3nt: TGTGCCAGCAGTTACTCAGCAGGGTGGGCTGAAGCTTTCTTT
CDR3aa: CASSYSAGWAEAFF
d_gene: .
v_gene: TRBV6-5
abundance: .
j_gene: TRBJ1-1

CDR3nt: TGCGCCAGCAGCCCCCTCCTGAACACTGAAGCTTTCTTT
CDR3aa: CASSPLLNTEAFF
d_gene: .
v_gene: TRBV5-1
abundance: .
j_gene: TRBJ1-1

CDR3nt: TGTGCCTGGAGTGGGGTGTTGGGGGCTGGGGGCACTGAAGCTTTCTTT
CDR3aa: CAWSGVLGAGGTEAFF
d_gene: .
v_gene: TRBV30
abundance: .
j_gene: TRBJ1-1

CDR3nt: TGTGCGCCCTCTAGGGACACCTCAACTAATGAAAAACTGTTTTTT
CDR3aa: CAPSRDTSTNEKLFF
d_gene: .
v_gene: TRBV19
abundance: .
j_gene: TRBJ1-4

CDR3nt: TGTGCCAGCAGCTTAGGGCGCGGGGTAGCGGGCCTCTACGAGCAGTACTTC
CDR3aa: CASSLGRGVAGLYEQYF
d_gene: TRBD2
v_gene: TRBV11-3
abundance: .
j_gene: TRBJ2-7

CDR3nt: TGTGCCAGCAGCCCCCCCGACCCTAGCGCTGAGCAGTACTTC
CDR3aa: CASSPPDPSAEQYF
d_gene: .
v_gene: TRBV7-9
abundance: .
j_gene: TRBJ2-7

CDR3nt: TGTGCCAGCAGCCCCCCGGGGGGACCCCAGTACTTC
CDR3aa: CASSPPGGPQYF
d_gene: TRBD2
v_gene: TRBV7-9
abundance: .
j_gene: TRBJ2-5

CDR3nt: TGTGCCGCCATCGGACAGTCCCCTGGAAACACCATATATTTT
CDR3aa: CAAIGQSPGNTIYF
d_gene: .
v_gene: TRBV10-3
abundance: few
j_gene: TRBJ1-3

CDR3nt: TGTGCCAGCAGCCCTAGCGCAAGCTCCTACAATGAGCAGTTCTTC
CDR3aa: CASSPSASSYNEQFF
d_gene: .
v_gene: TRBV7-3
abundance: .
j_gene: TRBJ2-1

CDR3nt: TGTGCCAGCAGCTCCTCTAACGGTGGAAACACCATATATTTT
CDR3aa: CASSSSNGGNTIYF
d_gene: .
v_gene: TRBV11-2
abundance: .
j_gene: TRBJ1-3

CDR3nt: TGCGCCAGCAGAACCGGACATATGAACACTGAAGCTTTCTTT
CDR3aa: CASRTGHMNTEAFF
d_gene: .
v_gene: TRBV5-1
abundance: .
j_gene: TRBJ1-1

CDR3nt: TGCAGTGCTAGTGGCGGGAGAGTCTACAATGAGCAGTTCTTC
CDR3aa: CSASGGRVYNEQFF
d_gene: TRBD2
v_gene: TRBV20-1
abundance: .
j_gene: TRBJ2-1

CDR3nt: TGTGCCAGCAGCTTAGACTTTCCGCCCAGGCAGGGTGGCTACACCTTC
CDR3aa: CASSLDFPPRQGGYTF
d_gene: .
v_gene: TRBV7-8
abundance: .
j_gene: TRBJ1-2

CDR3nt: TGTGCCAGCAGTGAATATTCCCGGGAGACCGATGAGCAGTTCTTC
CDR3aa: CASSEYSRETDEQFF
d_gene: .
v_gene: TRBV25-1
abundance: .
j_gene: TRBJ2-1

CDR3nt: TGTGCCAGCAGCTCCACAGGGGTTGGGAATTCACCCCTCCACTTT
CDR3aa: CASSSTGVGNSPLHF
d_gene: TRBD1
v_gene: TRBV9
abundance: .
j_gene: TRBJ1-6

CDR3nt: TGTGCCAGCAGTGGTGCAGGGAACTACGAGCAGTACTTC
CDR3aa: CASSGAGNYEQYF
d_gene: .
v_gene: TRBV2
abundance: .
j_gene: TRBJ2-7